One and the same sample provided the 17 T cell receptor beta chains below, sequenced in a study of cytomegalovirus exposure and HLA in healthy donors. Use of 60 Vbeta and 13 Jbeta primers characterized the PCR. Repertoires were generated with immunoSEQ multiplex PCR, while TCRdb's copy carries only in-frame clones and drops some. This repertoire shows approximately 91,000 clones, roughly 77% found once; its top ten account for over 9%. Sequencing was carried out using PBMCs. The receptors come from a human donor in good health.

The gene calls are TRBV5-1 and TRBJ2-1, with 16 nucleotides matching TRBD2. The germline V gene has CDR1 SGHRS and CDR2 YFSETQ. This CDR3 is 18 amino acids long. Trimming removed 6 bases from V and 7 bases from J; junction bases left unmatched: 13. CDR3 nucleotides: TGCGCCAGCAACCCCGGGACTAGCGGGAGGGCGGGATTGAATGAGCAGTTCTTC. This gives the protein CASNPGTSGRAGLNEQFF.

The V call is TRBV7-9, the J call TRBJ2-5, with a weak D call TRBD1 (6 bases). The CDR3 spans 15 residues. The germline V and J ends were trimmed by 2 bases and 5 bases, with 15 bases remaining between them. The germline V gene encodes CDR1 SEHNR and CDR2 FQNEAQ (reference sequence). The CDR3 region has the DNA TGTGCCAGCAGCTTAAGGCAGGGGCTACTCGAGACCCAGTACTTC. Amino acids: CASSLRQGLLETQYF.

The chain recombines TRBV6-1 with TRBJ2-7; D not resolved. Germline CDR1 reads MNHNS; CDR2 reads SASEGT. Trimming removed 0 bases at V and 4 bases at J, with 13 bases between. CDR3 length equals 15 residues. CDR3 sequence reads: CASSEAGSTAYEQYF. The CDR3 DNA reads TGTGCCAGCAGTGAAGCGGGCTCTACAGCATACGAGCAGTACTTC.

Only one count was recorded for this clone. The V call is TRBV19, the J call TRBJ1-1; maybe TRBD1 (6 bases). Deletions cut 6 bases from V and 0 bases from J, with 17 bases between. The CDR3 consists of 16 residues. Germline CDR1 LNHDA, CDR2 SQIVND (reference sequence). The CDR3 is CASSGGDTAMNTEAFF. The CDR3 DNA is TGTGCCAGTAGCGGGGGGGACACAGCCATGAACACTGAAGCTTTCTTT.

The V gene is TRBV7-2, the J gene TRBJ1-2; D remains ambiguous. The germline V and J ends were trimmed by 1 base and 8 bases, with 11 bases remaining between them. CDR3 length: 13 residues. Looked up from germline, CDR1 is SGHTA and CDR2 is FQGNSA. This CDR3 is CASSLGGWEGYTF. Written as DNA, the CDR3 is TGTGCCAGCAGCTTAGGAGGATGGGAGGGCTACACCTTC.

The chain carries TRBV2 and TRBJ2-1; 8 bases line up with TRBD2. Looked up from germline, CDR1 is SNHLY and CDR2 is FYNNEI. Trimming took 4 bases from V and 0 from J; bases not matched to a gene: 8. CDR3 length: 17 residues. The CDR3 region has the DNA TGTGCCAGCAGTGGGGTTGGAGCGGGGGTCTCCTACAATGAGCAGTTCTTC. Encoded protein: CASSGVGAGVSYNEQFF.

This CDR3 reads CSAQDKETQYF. The DNA of the CDR3 is TGCAGTGCTCAGGATAAAGAGACCCAGTACTTC. The V gene is TRBV20-1, the J gene TRBJ2-5; D gene ambiguous. Germline CDR1 DFQATT, CDR2 SNEGSKA (reference sequence). This CDR3 region has 11 residues. V was shortened by 5 bases and J by 3 bases, with 7 bases between the two germline ends.

J is TRBJ2-7 and V is TRBV27, with 7 nucleotides matching TRBD2. Germline assignment: CDR1 MNHEY and CDR2 SMNVEV (reference sequence). The CDR3 sequence is 14 residues long. After removal of 8 bases from V and 6 bases from J, the junction contained 13 bases not matched to a gene. The CDR3 bases are TGTGCCAGCCTGGAGCCCGGGGGGAAGGGCGAGCAGTACTTC. Its protein is CASLEPGGKGEQYF.

The CDR3 here is CASSRTSGGWYEQYF. The CDR3 DNA follows: TGTGCCAGCAGCCGAACTAGCGGGGGTTGGTACGAGCAGTACTTC. This rearrangement joins TRBV7-6 to TRBJ2-7; 11 bases line up with TRBD2. After removal of 5 bases from V and 4 bases from J, the junction contained 7 bases not matched to a gene. This CDR3 is built from 15 residues. Germline V lookup: CDR1 SGHVS, CDR2 FNYEAQ.

The genes are TRBV10-1 and TRBJ1-2; TRBD1 might be the D (6 bases). CDR3 length equals 13 residues. From germline, CDR1 is WNHNN and CDR2 SYGVQD (reference sequence). Trimming pared 10 bases from V and 0 bases from J, leaving 12 bases between. The CDR3 DNA reads TGCGCCAACCCACAGGGTACTAACTATGGCTACACCTTC. Its translation: CANPQGTNYGYTF.

This clone was recorded a few times. The J gene is TRBJ1-1, the V gene TRBV19; no clear D. Trimming removed 5 bases at V and 6 bases at J, with 10 bases between. The CDR3 contains 12 residues. Germline CDR1 reads LNHDA; CDR2 reads SQIVND (reference sequence). The CDR3 DNA is TGTGCCAGTAGTGTGGGCTGGTCTGAAGCTTTCTTT. Its translation: CASSVGWSEAFF.

The V call is TRBV29-1, the J call TRBJ2-1; unclear D gene. This CDR3 spans 13 amino acids. V shed 6 bases and J shed 5 bases, with 14 bases lying between them. Per germline, CDR1 SQVTM and CDR2 ANQGSEA. DNA for the CDR3: TGCAGCGTGGCCTCGACTCTCCACAATGAGCAGTTCTTC. Encoded protein: CSVASTLHNEQFF.

The chain is built from TRBV28 and TRBJ2-2; a weak D match, TRBD2 (5 bases). V dropped 5 bases and J dropped 5 bases, with 15 bases sitting between them. Per the germline V gene, CDR1 is MDHEN and CDR2 is SYDVKM. The CDR3 contains 15 residues. The CDR3 sequence is CASSPFRRRTGELFF. For the CDR3, the DNA is TGTGCCAGCAGTCCTTTCCGGAGGCGGACCGGGGAGCTGTTTTTT.

This clone was seen only a few times. The chain employs TRBV6-6 and TRBJ1-5; D gene uncertain. Trimming shortened V by 11 bases and J by 4 bases, and 6 bases separated the two germline ends. Germline CDR1 MNHNY, CDR2 SVGAGI (reference sequence). The CDR3 has 10 amino acids. CDR3 nucleotide sequence: TGTGCCTTCAGGAATCAGCCCCAGCATTTT. Protein: CAFRNQPQHF.

This chain joins TRBV5-1 and TRBJ2-3; D is unclear. The CDR3 runs to 15 residues. CDR1 and CDR2 from the germline V gene are SGHRS and YFSETQ. Trimming stripped 3 bases from V and 3 bases from J, with 14 bases between. DNA for the CDR3: TGCGCCAGCAGCTGGAAGGCGGCACCAACAGATACGCAGTATTTT. It encodes CASSWKAAPTDTQYF. The complete variable domain, with remaining parts taken from reference TRBV5-1 and TRBJ2-3, reads KAGVTQTPRYLIKTRGQQVTLSCSPISGHRSVSWYQQTPGQGLQFLFEYFSETQRNKGNFPGRFSGRQFSNSRSEMNVSTLELGDSALYLCASSWKAAPTDTQYFGPGTRLTVL.

The chain is built from TRBV18 and TRBJ2-1; 7 bases are shared with TRBD2. Germline CDR1 reads KGHSH; CDR2 reads LQKENI. The J segment lost 3 bases and the V segment lost 6 bases, leaving 14 bases of the junction unmatched. This CDR3 is 17 amino acids long. CDR3 sequence reads: CASSRGGGKRNYNEQFF. CDR3 nucleotides: TGTGCCAGCTCCCGCGGGGGTGGTAAGCGGAACTACAATGAGCAGTTCTTC.

The chain joins TRBV7-8 to TRBJ2-3, with D perhaps matching TRBD2 (7 bases). The CDR3 contains 15 residues. In germline, CDR1 is SGHVS, CDR2 FQNEAQ. The V gene lost 0 bases and the J gene lost 6 bases, with 13 bases spanning the gap. CDR3 amino acids: CASSLAGGGGDTQYF. CDR3 nucleotide sequence: TGTGCCAGCAGCTTAGCGGGAGGGGGAGGGGATACGCAGTATTTT.